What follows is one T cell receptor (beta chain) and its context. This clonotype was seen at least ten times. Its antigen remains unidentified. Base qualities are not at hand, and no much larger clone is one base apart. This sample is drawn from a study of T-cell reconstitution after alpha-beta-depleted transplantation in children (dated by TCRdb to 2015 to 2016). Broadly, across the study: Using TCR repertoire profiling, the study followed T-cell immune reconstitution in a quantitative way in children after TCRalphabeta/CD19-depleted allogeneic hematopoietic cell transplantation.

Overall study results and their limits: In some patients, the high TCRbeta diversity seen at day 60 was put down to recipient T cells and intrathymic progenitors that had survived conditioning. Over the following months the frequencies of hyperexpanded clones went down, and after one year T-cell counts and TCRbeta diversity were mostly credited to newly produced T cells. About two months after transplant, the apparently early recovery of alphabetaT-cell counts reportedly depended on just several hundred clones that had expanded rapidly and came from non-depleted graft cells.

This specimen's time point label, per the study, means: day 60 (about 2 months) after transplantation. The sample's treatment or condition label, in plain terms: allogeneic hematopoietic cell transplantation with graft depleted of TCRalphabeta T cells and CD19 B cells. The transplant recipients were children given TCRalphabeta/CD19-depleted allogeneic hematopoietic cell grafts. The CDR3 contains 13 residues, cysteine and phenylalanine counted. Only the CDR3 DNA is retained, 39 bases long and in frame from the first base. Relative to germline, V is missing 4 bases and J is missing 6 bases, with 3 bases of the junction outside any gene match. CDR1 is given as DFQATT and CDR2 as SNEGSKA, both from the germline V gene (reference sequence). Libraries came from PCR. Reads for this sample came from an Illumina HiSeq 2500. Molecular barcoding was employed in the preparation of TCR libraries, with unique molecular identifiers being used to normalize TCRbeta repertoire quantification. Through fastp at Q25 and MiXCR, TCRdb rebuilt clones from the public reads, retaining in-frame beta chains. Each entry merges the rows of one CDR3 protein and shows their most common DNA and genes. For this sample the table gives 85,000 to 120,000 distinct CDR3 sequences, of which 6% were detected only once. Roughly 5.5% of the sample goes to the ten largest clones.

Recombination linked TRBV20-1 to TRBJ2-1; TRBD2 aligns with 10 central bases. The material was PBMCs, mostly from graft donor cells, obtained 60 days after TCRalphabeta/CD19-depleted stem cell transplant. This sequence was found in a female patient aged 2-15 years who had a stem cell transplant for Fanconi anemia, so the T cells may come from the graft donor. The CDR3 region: CSATSGRINEQFF. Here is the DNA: TGCAGTGCTACTAGCGGGAGAATCAATGAGCAGTTCTTC.